This TCR beta chain was recovered during a study of blood T cell repertoires in COVID-19. As for this clone: In the same sample, other DNA sequences code for this CDR3.

Germline CDR1 and CDR2: KGHSH and LQKENI. V shed 3 bases and J shed 1 base, with 4 bases lying between them. The CDR3 has 13 amino acids. The protocol was immunoSEQ multiplex PCR, while the TCRdb copy is restricted to in-frame clones and leaves out a portion. The profile shows 120,000 to 150,000 clones, 85% of them singletons. Sequenced material: peripheral blood. The chain uses TRBV18 and TRBJ1-5; no reliable D call. The sequence was collected from a woman between 40 and 55 years old with active or convalescent COVID-19. The CDR3 DNA sequence: TGTGCCAGCTCACCGGCCAGCAATCAGCCCCAGCATTTT. Translating gives CASSPASNQPQHF.